These 16 T cell receptor beta chains were sequenced from one sample in a study of T cells in Graves' hyperthyroidism and ophthalmopathy. Authors of the study amplified TCR beta CDR3 regions from RNA transcripts. The HTBI set primed first-round TCR CDR3 RT-PCR. Using its own MiXCR run on the multiplex PCR reads, TCRdb lists one record per CDR3 protein. The table shows 96,000 or so distinct CDR3 sequences, with around 50% occurring only once. The sequencing sample was made of blood. All receptors come from a woman aged 40-49 years with Graves' hyperthyroidism.

The chain carries TRBV7-8 and TRBJ1-3, with 7 bases that match TRBD1. This CDR3 has 14 residues. Germline CDR1 reads SGHVS; CDR2 reads FQNEAQ. V trimming: 3 bases; J trimming: 7 bases; junction bases outside the gene matches: 6. CDR3 DNA: TGTGCCAGCAGCTTTACAGGGGAGGGTAACACCATATATTTT. Protein product: CASSFTGEGNTIYF.

The chain recombines TRBV24-1 with TRBJ1-2; 7 positions agree with TRBD1. Trimming cost V 4 bases and J 2 bases; bases outside gene matches: 12. The CDR3 is 17 residues long. The germline V gene encodes CDR1 KGHDR and CDR2 SFDVKD. CDR3 amino acids: CATSEPTGNQGNYGYTF. CDR3 nucleotides: TGTGCCACCAGTGAGCCGACAGGGAACCAGGGCAACTATGGCTACACCTTC.

This clonotype was found a few times. CDR3 in DNA: TGTGCCAGCAGCTTAGGACTAGCGGGAGGAACAGATACGCAGTATTTT. Translated, it gives CASSLGLAGGTDTQYF. The chain recombines TRBV7-2 with TRBJ2-3; 13 positions agree with TRBD2. This CDR3 is built from 16 residues. V gave up 1 base and J gave up 3 bases; unmatched junction bases: 1. Germline V gene sequence: CDR1 SGHTA, CDR2 FQGNSA.

The chain couples TRBV9 to TRBJ1-6; 7 nucleotides agree with TRBD1. CDR1 SGDLS and CDR2 YYNGEE come from the germline V gene. Losses at the gene ends were 5 bases for V and 8 bases for J; bases not matched to a gene: 7. This CDR3 has 14 amino acids. The CDR3 loop is CASRGEGGHSPLHF. As DNA, the CDR3 is TGTGCCAGCAGAGGTGAAGGGGGCCATTCACCCCTCCACTTT.

This clonotype was seen only a few times. Germline is not matched at one junction end, which may reflect a read error. This chain uses TRBV7-6 with TRBJ1-1, with a weak D call TRBD1 (5 bases). This CDR3 is built from 14 residues. CDR1 and CDR2 (germline): SGHVS, FNYEAQ. This CDR3 reads CASSFSSEDTETFF. For the CDR3, the DNA is TGTGCCAGCAGCTTCTCCTCCGAGGACACTGAAACTTTCTTT.

The chain joins TRBV29-1 to TRBJ1-4, with D perhaps TRBD1 (5 bases). Germline V gene sequence: CDR1 SQVTM, CDR2 ANQGSEA. The ends were cut back, 8 bases at V and 8 bases at J, with 18 bases in the middle. This CDR3 is built from 13 residues. The DNA for the CDR3 is TGCAGCTTAGGCATGGGGGAGGGGGAAAAACTGTTTTTT. Its translation is CSLGMGEGEKLFF.

There are a few counts of this clonotype. V usage is TRBV10-3 and J usage is TRBJ2-7, with D perhaps TRBD1 or TRBD2 (6 bases each). V lost 2 bases and J 3 bases, leaving 17 bases between the germline ends. This CDR3 contains 16 residues. The germline V gene has CDR1 ENHRY and CDR2 SYGVKD. The CDR3 reads CAISEGGRHGGYEQYF. CDR3 sequence (DNA): TGTGCCATCAGTGAGGGGGGGCGGCACGGAGGCTACGAGCAGTACTTC.

The chain carries TRBV7-2 and TRBJ2-2, with D perhaps matching TRBD1 (6 bases). Trimming stripped 5 bases from V and 7 bases from J, with 11 bases between. The CDR3 spans 13 residues. Germline V gene lookup returns CDR1 SGHTA and CDR2 FQGNSA. Here the CDR3 reads CASSPTGGGELFF. DNA for the CDR3: TGTGCCAGCAGCCCGACAGGCGGCGGGGAGCTGTTTTTT.

The rearrangement links TRBV29-1 to TRBJ2-7; 7 nucleotides match TRBD2. This CDR3 has 13 amino acids. V trimming: 8 bases; J trimming: 3 bases; junction bases outside the gene matches: 10. Per the germline V gene, CDR1 is SQVTM and CDR2 is ANQGSEA. The CDR3 DNA reads as TGCAGCTTGAAGGGAGGGACCAACTACGAGCAGTACTTC. It yields the protein CSLKGGTNYEQYF.

The genes are TRBV29-1 and TRBJ1-4, with 9 bases that match TRBD1. Germline V gene lookup returns CDR1 SQVTM and CDR2 ANQGSEA. The CDR3 loop spans 15 amino acids. V lost 6 bases and J lost 2; bases outside the gene matches: 7. CDR3 coding DNA: TGCAGCGTGATGGGAACAGGGGGCACTAATGAAAAACTGTTTTTT. It codes for CSVMGTGGTNEKLFF.

V gene TRBV7-2 combines with J gene TRBJ2-2; D is perhaps TRBD1 (6 bases). CDR1 and CDR2 (germline): SGHTA, FQGNSA. The CDR3 extends over 15 amino acids. Trimming left V 5 bases short and J 2 bases short, with 12 bases between. The CDR3 loop is CASSQPGHNTGELFF. In nucleotides, the CDR3 is TGTGCCAGCAGCCAGCCGGGACACAACACCGGGGAGCTGTTTTTT.

Ten or more counts support this clonotype. Written as DNA, the CDR3 is TGTGCCAGCAAGGGGCGGGATTCCTACGAGCAGTACTTC. Translation: CASKGRDSYEQYF. This chain joins TRBV7-8 and TRBJ2-7; D might be TRBD2 (6 bases). The germline gives CDR1 SGHVS, CDR2 FQNEAQ. This CDR3 has 13 amino acids. V was trimmed by 7 bases and J by 1 base, leaving 11 bases between them.

This chain links TRBV29-1 with TRBJ2-7, with a weak D call TRBD2 (6 bases). Germline CDR1 and CDR2: SQVTM and ANQGSEA. The CDR3 consists of 12 residues. Trimming removed 2 bases at V and 5 bases at J, with 10 bases between. CDR3 protein: CSVELGGDEQYF. The CDR3 DNA is TGCAGCGTTGAACTCGGAGGGGACGAGCAGTACTTC.

Note on this clonotype: The junction departs from germline at one end; a sequencing error may be responsible. This sequence joins TRBV24-1 and TRBJ1-5; D not certain. Per germline, CDR1 KGHDR and CDR2 SFDVKD. The CDR3 extends over 15 amino acids. The DNA for the CDR3 is TGTGCCACCAGTGGTACGGACGAGAGCAATCAACCCCAGCATTTT. Protein sequence: CATSGTDESNQPQHF.

Regarding this clonotype: One junction end does not reproduce the germline sequence, and a read error may be involved. The V gene is TRBV10-3, the J gene TRBJ2-6; either TRBD1 or TRBD2 may supply D (5 bases each). Germline CDR1 ENHRY, CDR2 SYGVKD. This CDR3 comprises 10 residues. CDR3 loop: CAISRGTEAF. The CDR3 nucleotides are TGTGCCATCAGCCGGGGCACTGAAGCTTTC.

This clonotype was detected many times. The rearrangement uses TRBV5-8 and TRBJ1-2; a possible D gene is TRBD1 (5 bases). The CDR3 extends over 15 amino acids. Per germline, CDR1 SGHTS and CDR2 YDEGEE. Trimming removed 5 bases from V and 0 bases from J, with 14 bases in between. CDR3 residues: CASSRGPRANYGYTF. CDR3 bases: TGTGCCAGCAGTAGGGGACCGCGAGCTAACTATGGCTACACCTTC.